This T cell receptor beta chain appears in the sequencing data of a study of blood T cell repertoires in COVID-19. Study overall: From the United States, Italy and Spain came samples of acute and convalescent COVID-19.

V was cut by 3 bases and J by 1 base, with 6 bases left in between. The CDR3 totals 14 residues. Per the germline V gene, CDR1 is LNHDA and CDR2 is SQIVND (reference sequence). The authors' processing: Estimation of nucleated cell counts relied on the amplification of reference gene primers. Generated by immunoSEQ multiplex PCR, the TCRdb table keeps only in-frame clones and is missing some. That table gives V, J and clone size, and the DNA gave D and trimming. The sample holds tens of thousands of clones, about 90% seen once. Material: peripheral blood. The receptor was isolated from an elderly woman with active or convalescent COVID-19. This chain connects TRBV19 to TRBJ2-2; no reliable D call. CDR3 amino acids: CASSIIRNTGELFF. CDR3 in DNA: TGTGCCAGTAGTATTATCCGGAACACCGGGGAGCTGTTTTTT.